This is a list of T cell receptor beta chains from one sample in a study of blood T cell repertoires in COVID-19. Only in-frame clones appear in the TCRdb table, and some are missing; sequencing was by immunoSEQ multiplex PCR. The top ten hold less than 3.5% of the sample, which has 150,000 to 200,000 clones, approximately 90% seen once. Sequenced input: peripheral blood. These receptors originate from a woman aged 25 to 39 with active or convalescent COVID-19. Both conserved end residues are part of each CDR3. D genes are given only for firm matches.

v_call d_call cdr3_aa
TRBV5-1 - CASSLLPVISNYGYTF
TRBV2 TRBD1 CASRGQARDGYTF
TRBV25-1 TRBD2 CASSVPGLAGDEQYF
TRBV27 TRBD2 CASTLAGGGPNEQFF
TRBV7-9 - CASSPTFDEAFF
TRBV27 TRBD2 CASSFLGTSVEYEQYF
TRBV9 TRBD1 CASSRDSHTDTQYF
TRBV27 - CASSFGGADNEQFF
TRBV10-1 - CASSLELGTEAFF
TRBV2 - CASKRQETQYF
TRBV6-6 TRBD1 CASSYPGTGEAFF
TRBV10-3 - CAISAGQHPNTEAFF
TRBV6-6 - CASSYSIGGPNYGYTF
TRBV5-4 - CASSSAGAAYEQYF
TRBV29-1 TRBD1 CSVGDRGTNYGYTF
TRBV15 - CATSRGGARDYNEQFF
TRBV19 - CASSPSPGAYGYTF
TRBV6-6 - CATTWTAYSGYTF
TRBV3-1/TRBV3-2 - CASSQSIDTQYF
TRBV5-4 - CASSLGRAQETQYF
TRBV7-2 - CASSPTHFQQTGDEQFF
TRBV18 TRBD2 CASSPPNGLAVRTDTQYF
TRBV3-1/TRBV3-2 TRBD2 CASSQVTSATNEQFF
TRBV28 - CASSRTSHQPQHF
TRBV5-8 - CASSLAGVNQPQHF
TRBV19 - CASSFWGGERGNQPQHF
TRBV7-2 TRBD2 CASSLERELEQYF
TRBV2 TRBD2 CASRTSGGYYEQYF
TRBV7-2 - CASSLGGRGAGDEQFF
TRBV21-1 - CASSKVQGTLGATNEKLFF
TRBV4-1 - CASSLGTSVNTGELFF
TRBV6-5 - CASSYSGRLSSYEQYF
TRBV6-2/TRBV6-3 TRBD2 CASSPAGGSYEQYF
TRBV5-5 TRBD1 CASSQVTGVAGNTIYF
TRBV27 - CASSLSFQTEAFF
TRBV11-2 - CASSPGELGQFF
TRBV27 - CASSLYRSNTGELFF
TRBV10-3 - CAIMSSLNTEAFF
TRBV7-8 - CASSLVALAPENEQYF
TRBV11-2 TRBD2 CASSQRLADPTDTQYF
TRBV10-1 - CASSPKAPNTGELFF
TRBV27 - CASSSTDSPNQPQHF
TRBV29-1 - CSVKEAQGFYNEQFF
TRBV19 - CASSIGSRGNQPQHF
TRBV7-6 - CASSLVLGQELFF
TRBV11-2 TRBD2 CASSLWREGGRNEQFF
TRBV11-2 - CASSSGKETQYF
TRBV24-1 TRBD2 CATSDRTSGRRNEQFF
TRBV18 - CASSPTGNYGYTF
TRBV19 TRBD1 CASSMSGGAYSNQPQHF
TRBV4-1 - CASSQEQGPGNSPLHF
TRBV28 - CASSLFGTVQETQYF
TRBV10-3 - CAISPGGGYNEQFF
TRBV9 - CASSVGGGGPYEQYF